What follows describes a single T cell receptor (beta chain). The sample originates from a study of blood T cell repertoires in COVID-19. At the level of the study: Samples came from the United States, Italy and Spain, spanning acute and convalescent COVID-19. Sample material is recorded as cDNA or gDNA derived from T cells, B-cell-depleted T cells, or PBMCs.

Per the original data handling: Amplifying reference gene primers gave estimates of nucleated cell counts. TCRdb's table, derived via immunoSEQ multiplex PCR, lists solely in-frame clones and lacks some. Clone size and V and J calls were adopted from that table, with D and trimming inferred from the DNA. The table records roughly 300,000 clones, around nine tenths of them present only once. The CDR3 covers 13 residues. CDR1 and CDR2 from the germline V gene are SGHDT and YYEEEE. The germline V and J ends were trimmed by 3 bases and 2 bases, with 9 bases remaining between them. Seattle patients were enrolled during active infection and followed longitudinally.

The J gene is TRBJ2-7, the V gene TRBV5-6; tentative D call: TRBD1 (5 bases). The origin of this receptor is a woman between 25 and 40 years old with COVID-19, enrolled during active disease. The sample taken for sequencing was peripheral blood. In DNA, the CDR3 is TGTGCCAGCAGCTCCAGGGAAACCTACGAGCAGTACTTC. It codes for CASSSRETYEQYF.